Listed below are T cell receptor beta chains from one sample, sequenced in a study of blood T cell repertoires in COVID-19. The protocol was immunoSEQ multiplex PCR, while the TCRdb copy is restricted to in-frame clones and leaves out a portion. Altogether approximately 69,000 clones are present, around 90% being singletons, with the ten largest covering approximately 28%. The sample consisted of peripheral blood. These TCRs come from a man between 45 and 60 years old with acute or convalescent COVID-19. CDR3s include the opening cysteine and the closing phenylalanine or tryptophan. Fields, in order: D gene, V gene, J gene, clone size, CDR3 length, CDR3 DNA, CDR3 protein. D genes are given only for firm matches. Not every row has a clone size; where given, it reads once, few, many or a size class.

TRBD1	TRBV7-3	TRBJ2-2	.	15	TGTGCCAGCAGGGCAGGGGGCAGAAACACCGGGGAGCTGTTTTTT	CASRAGGRNTGELFF
TRBD1	TRBV5-6	TRBJ2-7	.	16	TGTGCCAGCAGCTTACTGTCAGGGACAGGGTTACTCGAGCAGTACTTC	CASSLLSGTGLLEQYF
TRBD2	TRBV11-3	TRBJ2-3	.	15	TGTGCCAGCAGCTCCATCGGGGGGGACTCAGATACGCAGTATTTT	CASSSIGGDSDTQYF
.	TRBV7-9	TRBJ1-5	.	15	TGTGCCAGCAGCTTGGGCAGAGAGTTCAATCAGCCCCAGCATTTT	CASSLGREFNQPQHF
TRBD2	TRBV5-1	TRBJ2-3	.	19	TGCGCCAGCAGCCCCGGGACTAGCGGGGGAAATCGGGTTCCAGATACGCAGTATTTT	CASSPGTSGGNRVPDTQYF
TRBD1	TRBV27	TRBJ1-6	few	16	TGTGCCAGCAGAACCGATTCGGGACAGAGGAATTCACCCCTCCACTTT	CASRTDSGQRNSPLHF
.	TRBV12-3/TRBV12-4	TRBJ1-2	.	13	TGTGCCAGCAGTCCGGACAGCTCCTATGGCTACACCTTC	CASSPDSSYGYTF
TRBD1	TRBV19	TRBJ1-5	.	15	TGTGCCAGTAGTATCGGGACAGGGGACCATCAGCCCCAGCATTTT	CASSIGTGDHQPQHF
.	TRBV6-5	TRBJ1-1	.	15	TGTGCCAGCAGCCCCCGCCTAAACGGGGGCACTGAAGCTTTCTTT	CASSPRLNGGTEAFF
.	TRBV14	TRBJ2-1	.	13	TGTGCCAGCAGCCAGGACCCGGCGGGTGAGCAGTTCTTC	CASSQDPAGEQFF
.	TRBV2	TRBJ1-6	.	15	TGTGCCAGCAGTCGAGAGGGACAAGAATATTCACCCCTCCACTTT	CASSREGQEYSPLHF
.	TRBV27	TRBJ2-3	.	17	TGTGCCAGCAGTTTGATCGCTCGGGGGGCCGCCACAGATACGCAGTATTTT	CASSLIARGAATDTQYF
TRBD2	TRBV29-1	TRBJ2-5	.	12	TGCAGCGTAGCGGGGAGCCAAGAGACCCAGTACTTC	CSVAGSQETQYF
.	TRBV19	TRBJ1-5	.	17	TGTGCCAGTGGCCAGGGGTCCTTTGGGGGAGCCAATCAGCCCCAGCATTTT	CASGQGSFGGANQPQHF
TRBD2	TRBV27	TRBJ2-5	.	14	TGTGCCAGCAGAAGCGGGGGGCACCAAGAGACCCAGTACTTC	CASRSGGHQETQYF
TRBD1	TRBV5-1	TRBJ1-1	.	13	TGCGCCAGCAGCTCCGACAGGGAGCCTGAAGCTTTCTTT	CASSSDREPEAFF
.	TRBV5-1	TRBJ1-6	.	16	TGCGCCAGCAGCGCGACAGTCAACTCCTATAATTCACCCCTCCACTTT	CASSATVNSYNSPLHF
TRBD1	TRBV10-1	TRBJ2-7	.	13	TGCGCCACCTCACAGGGGGCCGCGTACGAGCAGTACTTC	CATSQGAAYEQYF
.	TRBV2	TRBJ2-7	.	14	TGTGCCAGCAGTGAGAGAGGGAACTCCTACGAGCAGTACTTC	CASSERGNSYEQYF
TRBD1	TRBV19	TRBJ1-5	.	12	TGTGCCAGTGGACAGGGTCTTCAGCCCCAGCATTTT	CASGQGLQPQHF
.	TRBV12-3/TRBV12-4	TRBJ1-1	.	12	TGTGCCAGCAGCCCCCAGGCGACTGAAGCTTTCTTT	CASSPQATEAFF
.	TRBV5-1	TRBJ1-2	.	14	TGCGCCAGCAGCTTGAAGGAGGGGTTAGGTGGCTACACCTTC	CASSLKEGLGGYTF
.	TRBV4-1	TRBJ1-6	.	19	TGCGCCAGCAGCCAAGTGGACATGGGACTTGTCTCCTATAATTCACCCCTCCACTTT	CASSQVDMGLVSYNSPLHF
TRBD1	TRBV19	TRBJ2-6	.	19	TGTGCCAGTAGTAGAGGACAGGGGGACCCCTACTCTGGGGCCAACGTCCTGACTTTC	CASSRGQGDPYSGANVLTF
TRBD1	TRBV5-4	TRBJ1-3	.	14	TGTGCCAGCAGCCCGAGACAGGGGGGAAACACCATATATTTT	CASSPRQGGNTIYF
.	TRBV7-9	TRBJ2-7	.	14	TGTGCCAGCAGCTTAGGGCAGGCAGCCTACGAGCAGTACTTC	CASSLGQAAYEQYF
TRBD2	TRBV5-4	TRBJ2-1	once	14	TGTGCCAGCAGCTTGGCCACTAGCGGGGCGAAGCAGTTCTTC	CASSLATSGAKQFF
TRBD1	TRBV27	TRBJ1-4	.	14	TGTGCCAGCAGTCCTTGGACAGGGGGGGAAAAACTGTTTTTT	CASSPWTGGEKLFF
.	TRBV5-1	TRBJ1-1	.	14	TGCGCCAGCAGCTTGGACCGGGTGGGCACTGAAGCTTTCTTT	CASSLDRVGTEAFF
TRBD1	TRBV7-3	TRBJ2-2	.	16	TGTGCCAGCAGTCCTGGGACAGGGAGTTTGACCGGGGAGCTGTTTTTT	CASSPGTGSLTGELFF
TRBD1	TRBV19	TRBJ1-5	once	15	TGTGCCAGTAGCCCAGACAGGGGTAGCAATCAGCCCCAGCATTTT	CASSPDRGSNQPQHF
TRBD1	TRBV30	TRBJ1-2	.	14	TGTGCCTGGAGTGTAGGCAGGGACAGCTATGGCTACACCTTC	CAWSVGRDSYGYTF
TRBD1	TRBV2	TRBJ2-5	.	14	TGTGCCAGCAGTCAACGACAGGGGCTAGAGACCCAGTACTTC	CASSQRQGLETQYF
TRBD1	TRBV7-3	TRBJ1-1	.	14	TGTGCCAGCAGCACCCAGACAGGGTCCACTGAAGCTTTCTTT	CASSTQTGSTEAFF
TRBD1	TRBV5-4	TRBJ2-1	.	16	TGTGCCAGCAGCTTGAGGGGGCGAGGCTCCTACAATGAGCAGTTCTTC	CASSLRGRGSYNEQFF
.	TRBV18	TRBJ1-2	.	14	TGTGCCAGCTCACCCTCCGACACGAACTATGGCTACACCTTC	CASSPSDTNYGYTF
TRBD1	TRBV6-6	TRBJ1-6	.	15	TGTGCCAGCAGAGGACAGGGGAACCATAATTCACCCCTCCACTTT	CASRGQGNHNSPLHF
TRBD1	TRBV29-1	TRBJ2-2	.	14	TGCAGCGTTGAAGATCGGTCCAGGGGGTTCCACAATGTTTTT	CSVEDRSRGFHNVF
.	TRBV5-1	TRBJ1-5	.	14	TGCGCCAGCAGCTTGGGGGGCGGAAATCAGCCCCAGCATTTT	CASSLGGGNQPQHF
TRBD2	TRBV29-1	TRBJ2-5	.	13	TGCAGCGTTGTCCCGGGACTAGTAAAGACCCAGTACTTC	CSVVPGLVKTQYF
.	TRBV7-2	TRBJ2-5	.	15	TGTGCCAGCAGCCCACCAGGGCAAGGTGGGGAGACCCAGTACTTC	CASSPPGQGGETQYF
TRBD1	TRBV6-1	TRBJ2-2	.	17	TGTGCCAGCAGTGCGTTAGTAAGGGGGCTGGGCACCGGGGAGCTGTTTTTT	CASSALVRGLGTGELFF
.	TRBV7-9	TRBJ2-1	.	15	TGTGCCAGCAGCCCCCGCGGTAGCTCCTACAATGAGCAGTTCTTC	CASSPRGSSYNEQFF
.	TRBV20-1	TRBJ2-7	.	15	TGCAGTGCTAGTAACCCTCGCAGGGATTCCTACGAGCAGTACTTC	CSASNPRRDSYEQYF
TRBD2	TRBV27	TRBJ2-1	.	15	TGTGCCAGCAGTCCCGACGGGGGGGCCTACAATGAGCAGTTCTTC	CASSPDGGAYNEQFF
TRBD2	TRBV27	TRBJ2-7	.	15	TGTGCCAGCAGTTATAGCGGGGGCGGAACCTACGAGCAGTACTTC	CASSYSGGGTYEQYF
.	TRBV6-1	TRBJ2-3	.	15	TGTGCCAGCAGTGAAGCGGGCAGGGGACCAGATACGCAGTATTTT	CASSEAGRGPDTQYF
TRBD2	TRBV6-5	TRBJ2-1	.	15	TGTGCCAGCAAAAGACTAGCGGGGGCCTACAATGAGCAGTTCTTC	CASKRLAGAYNEQFF
.	TRBV18	TRBJ2-1	.	16	TGTGCCAGCTCACCACCCGCAAGCCGCTCCTACAATGAGCAGTTCTTC	CASSPPASRSYNEQFF